Below, 26 T cell receptor beta chains from the same sample are listed, as sequenced in a study of cytomegalovirus exposure and HLA in healthy donors. The PCR contained 60 Vbeta and 13 Jbeta primers. The table came from immunoSEQ multiplex PCR; TCRdb's copy has only in-frame clones and leaves some out. The data contain roughly 200,000 clones, 76% of them seen just once; the ten biggest clones take up 0.63%. Sequencing input: PBMCs. The receptors stem from a man between 18 and 35 years old in good health and CMV-seronegative.

The chain combines TRBV28 with TRBJ2-3; a possible D gene is TRBD2 (6 bases). CDR1 and CDR2 (germline): MDHEN, SYDVKM. V gave up 7 bases and J gave up 3 bases, with 11 bases separating them. The CDR3 length is 13 residues. CDR3 protein: CASTLSGTDTQYF. The DNA for the CDR3 is TGTGCCAGCACCCTTAGCGGTACAGATACGCAGTATTTT.

The chain has TRBV7-9 and TRBJ2-5, with D possibly TRBD2 on 6 matching bases. Trimming took 4 bases from V and 3 from J, leaving 12 bases between them. The germline V gene has CDR1 SEHNR and CDR2 FQNEAQ (reference sequence). The CDR3 has 14 residues. CDR3 coding DNA: TGTGCCAGCAGCTCGCCCCCGGGGGAAGAGACCCAGTACTTC. It encodes CASSSPPGEETQYF.

The chain recombines TRBV6-5 with TRBJ1-1; D possibly corresponds to TRBD1 (6 bases). V was clipped by 0 bases and J by 5 bases, with 13 bases between them. The CDR3 loop spans 15 amino acids. Germline assignment: CDR1 MNHEY and CDR2 SVGAGI. The chain's CDR3 is CASSYSIQGWTEAFF. Here the CDR3 DNA reads TGTGCCAGCAGTTACTCGATTCAGGGGTGGACTGAAGCTTTCTTT.

This clone has just one count. The J gene is TRBJ2-3, the V gene TRBV6-6; D unresolved. The CDR3 runs to 14 residues. Germline CDR1 MNHNY, CDR2 SVGAGI (reference sequence). V dropped 2 bases and J dropped 2 bases, with 8 bases sitting between them. CDR3 sequence: CASSYLGLTDTQYF. The CDR3 nucleotides read TGTGCCAGCAGTTACCTAGGCCTCACAGATACGCAGTATTTT.

The chain employs TRBV9 and TRBJ2-3; 13 bases map to TRBD2. Germline assignment: CDR1 SGDLS and CDR2 YYNGEE. With 3 bases clipped from V and 6 bases from J, the junction kept 4 bases outside the gene matches. The CDR3 loop spans 15 amino acids. The CDR3 spells CASSGTSGRLDTQYF. CDR3 nucleotides: TGTGCCAGCAGCGGGACTAGCGGGAGATTGGATACGCAGTATTTT.

V gene TRBV4-1 combines with J gene TRBJ1-1; D is uncertain. CDR1 is MGHRA, CDR2 YSYEKL, per germline. V was trimmed by 1 base and J by 4 bases, leaving 7 bases between them. The CDR3 has 13 residues. The CDR3 nucleotides read TGCGCCAGCAGCCAAGCCGGGATCACTGAAGCTTTCTTT. It is translated as CASSQAGITEAFF.

The V and J genes are TRBV2 and TRBJ2-7; D unresolved. Germline CDR1 is SNHLY and CDR2 is FYNNEI. Trimming took 2 bases from V and 3 from J, leaving 8 bases between them. CDR3 length equals 13 residues. The CDR3, as DNA: TGTGCCAGCAGTGAAATTGTCAGCTACGAGCAGTACTTC. This translates into CASSEIVSYEQYF.

V usage is TRBV11-2 and J usage is TRBJ2-3; no clear D. Trimming shortened V by 3 bases and J by 0 bases, and 10 bases separated the two germline ends. The CDR3 spans 15 residues. Germline V CDR1 and CDR2: SGHAT, FQNNGV. The CDR3 DNA sequence: TGTGCCAGCAGCTTTACTACGGCTAGCACAGATACGCAGTATTTT. It translates to CASSFTTASTDTQYF.

The rearrangement uses TRBV6-5 and TRBJ2-7; the D gene is possibly TRBD2 (6 bases). V was pared by 2 bases and J by 7 bases, with 18 bases between. The V gene's germline CDR1 is MNHEY and CDR2 SVGAGI. CDR3 size: 15 residues. The CDR3 here is CASSYLGGAGGEQYF. The CDR3 nucleotides are TGTGCCAGCAGTTACCTTGGCGGGGCTGGAGGGGAGCAGTACTTC.

This clone was observed a few times. The V call is TRBV5-1, the J call TRBJ2-7, with unresolved D. CDR1 and CDR2 (germline): SGHRS, YFSETQ. The CDR3 covers 12 residues. Trimming took off 3 bases at V and 1 base at J, with 5 bases between the two ends. The CDR3 is CASSSQSYEQYF. DNA of the CDR3: TGCGCCAGCAGCTCACAGTCCTACGAGCAGTACTTC.

This chain joins TRBV9 and TRBJ2-5; D might be TRBD2 (5 bases). Germline V gene data show CDR1 as SGDLS and CDR2 as YYNGEE. This CDR3 is 15 amino acids long. The V end was cut by 1 base, the J end by 0 bases, with 10 bases between. The CDR3 protein is CASSVRGTNQETQYF. The CDR3 DNA follows: TGTGCCAGCAGCGTACGGGGAACTAACCAAGAGACCCAGTACTTC.

V usage is TRBV7-6 and J usage is TRBJ2-2, with D possibly TRBD1 on 6 matching bases. The CDR3 contains 13 residues. The germline V and J ends were trimmed by 8 bases and 1 base, with 8 bases remaining between them. Germline loops: CDR1 SGHVS, CDR2 FNYEAQ. CDR3: CASRTVNTGELFF. The DNA of the CDR3 is TGTGCCAGCCGGACAGTGAACACCGGGGAGCTGTTTTTT.

The rearrangement joins TRBV25-1 to TRBJ2-3; D might be TRBD2 (6 bases). This CDR3 is built from 16 residues. Trimming took off 5 bases at V and 3 bases at J, with 18 bases between the two ends. Germline CDR1 reads MGHDK; CDR2 reads SYGVNS. The CDR3, as DNA: TGTGCCAGCAGTTCCGGTGGCGGGATACGGACAGATACGCAGTATTTT. This encodes CASSSGGGIRTDTQYF.

This sequence joins TRBV2 and TRBJ2-1, with a weak D call TRBD2 (6 bases). CDR3 length: 17 residues. V lost 5 bases, J lost 0 bases, and 17 bases lay in between. From germline, CDR1 is SNHLY and CDR2 FYNNEI. The CDR3 here is CASSPTRARGSYNEQFF. CDR3 nucleotide sequence: TGTGCCAGCAGTCCCACACGGGCGCGGGGCTCCTACAATGAGCAGTTCTTC.

This clone was picked up a small number of times. J is TRBJ2-7 and V is TRBV11-2; 7 nucleotides agree with TRBD1. V shed 3 bases, J shed 7 bases, and the junction held 6 bases outside the gene matches. CDR3 length: 13 residues. The germline V gene encodes CDR1 SGHAT and CDR2 FQNNGV. CDR3 sequence (DNA): TGTGCCAGCAGCTTCCACCAGGGGGTTGAGCAGTACTTC. It translates to CASSFHQGVEQYF. Full variable domain (missing parts from reference TRBV11-2 and TRBJ2-7): EAGVAQSPRYKIIEKRQSVAFWCNPISGHATLYWYQQILGQGPKLLIQFQNNGVVDDSQLPKDRFSAERLKGVDSTLKIQPAKLEDSAVYLCASSFHQGVEQYFGPGTRLTVT.

This clone was recorded a few times. The chain employs TRBV6-1 and TRBJ1-1; D gene unclear. This CDR3 region has 16 residues. Germline assignment: CDR1 MNHNS and CDR2 SASEGT. The ends were cut back, 2 bases at V and 0 bases at J, with 13 bases in the middle. The CDR3 is CASSEILEAMNTEAFF. The CDR3 coding sequence is TGTGCCAGCAGTGAAATTTTGGAGGCCATGAACACTGAAGCTTTCTTT.

The chain has TRBV2 and TRBJ2-5; a possible D gene is TRBD1 (5 bases). The V end was cut by 10 bases, the J end by 0 bases, with 9 bases between. The CDR3 runs 12 residues. Germline assignment: CDR1 SNHLY and CDR2 FYNNEI. The CDR3 protein is CATSDNQETQYF. The CDR3 bases are TGTGCCACCTCGGACAACCAAGAGACCCAGTACTTC.

The genes are TRBV7-3 and TRBJ2-5; D might be TRBD1 (6 bases). This CDR3 region has 14 residues. Deletions cut 5 bases from V and 0 bases from J, with 10 bases between. Germline loops: CDR1 SGHTA, CDR2 FQGTGA. The CDR3, as DNA: TGTGCCAGCAGCCCTACAGGGTACCAAGAGACCCAGTACTTC. It specifies CASSPTGYQETQYF.

The gene calls are TRBV5-1 and TRBJ2-5; 8 bases map to TRBD2. In germline, CDR1 is SGHRS, CDR2 YFSETQ. V shed 0 bases and J 2 bases; nucleotides not matched to a gene: 6. This CDR3 region has 16 residues. CDR3 sequence: CASSLVTGGRQETQYF. The CDR3, as DNA: TGCGCCAGCAGCTTGGTAACGGGAGGGCGGCAAGAGACCCAGTACTTC.

This sequence joins TRBV10-1 and TRBJ2-3, with 8 positions matching TRBD2. The J segment lost 1 base and the V segment lost 0 bases, leaving 0 bases of the junction unmatched. CDR1 and CDR2 from the germline V gene are WNHNN and SYGVQD (reference sequence). The CDR3 has 15 residues. CDR3 loop: CASSESAGGTDTQYF. The CDR3 DNA sequence: TGCGCCAGCAGTGAGTCAGCGGGGGGCACAGATACGCAGTATTTT.

Regarding this clone: Other DNA sequences in the same sample also yield this CDR3. The rearrangement links TRBV5-1 to TRBJ2-1; 10 nucleotides align to TRBD2. With V trimmed by 5 bases and J by 3 bases, 5 bases remained unmatched. Germline V gene data show CDR1 as SGHRS and CDR2 as YFSETQ. The CDR3 totals 15 residues. The CDR3 sequence: CASSPGTSDYNEQFF. The CDR3 DNA reads TGCGCCAGCAGTCCCGGGACTAGCGACTACAATGAGCAGTTCTTC.

V usage is TRBV6-1 and J usage is TRBJ1-1; TRBD1 is a possible D gene (5 bases). This CDR3 is built from 13 residues. Trimming shortened V by 2 bases and J by 10 bases, and 14 bases separated the two germline ends. Germline CDR1 MNHNS, CDR2 SASEGT. The CDR3: CASSETVGVSAFF. The CDR3 DNA sequence: TGTGCCAGCAGTGAAACAGTAGGGGTTTCAGCTTTCTTT.

This clone was counted a single time. The CDR3 coding sequence is TGTGCCAGCAGCCGCGGTAGAACTGGAAACACCATATATTTT. It encodes CASSRGRTGNTIYF. The chain employs TRBV6-6 and TRBJ1-3; D is ambiguous. The CDR3 loop spans 14 amino acids. Deletions cut 6 bases from V and 2 bases from J, with 11 bases between. The germline V gene encodes CDR1 MNHNY and CDR2 SVGAGI (reference sequence).

A single count supports this clone. The chain combines TRBV19 with TRBJ1-2; no reliable D call. This CDR3 is built from 13 residues. With 5 bases removed from V and 8 bases from J, the gap between germline ends came to 15 bases. The germline V gene encodes CDR1 LNHDA and CDR2 SQIVND (reference sequence). In DNA form, the CDR3 reads TGTGCCAGTAGTTCCACAAAGCGCGAGGGCTACACCTTC. Residues: CASSSTKREGYTF. Using reference TRBV19 and TRBJ1-2 for the parts outside the CDR3, the full variable domain is DGGITQSPKYLFRKEGQNVTLSCEQNLNHDAMYWYRQDPGQGLRLIYYSQIVNDFQKGDIAEGYSVSREKKESFPLTVTSAQKNPTAFYLCASSSTKREGYTFGSGTRLTVV.

This clone was seen once. The chain carries TRBV28 and TRBJ2-5, with a possible D match to TRBD1 (6 bases). In germline, CDR1 is MDHEN, CDR2 SYDVKM. Trimming took off 5 bases at V and 3 bases at J, with 16 bases between the two ends. The CDR3 spans 15 residues. CDR3 DNA: TGTGCCAGCAGTATGGACAGCCAATTCAAAGAGACCCAGTACTTC. Its translation: CASSMDSQFKETQYF.

In its sample, this clone was seen a few times. The germline gene is not matched at one end of the junction; a read error may be the cause. The V and J genes are TRBV7-9 and TRBJ1-1, with a weak D call TRBD1 (5 bases). The CDR3 sequence is 17 residues long. Looked up from germline, CDR1 is SEHNR and CDR2 is FQNEAQ (reference sequence). The CDR3 here is CSSSLGSTAFLNTEAFF. As DNA, the CDR3 is TGTTCCAGCAGCTTGGGTTCGACAGCCTTCCTGAACACTGAAGCTTTCTTT.